This T cell receptor (beta chain) comes out of a study of blood T cell repertoires in COVID-19. Study overall: PBMCs, B-cell-depleted T cells, or T cells were the source of the cDNA or gDNA that made up the material.

This CDR3 is 17 amino acids long. Trimming took 3 bases from V and 9 from J, leaving 26 bases between them. CDR1 GTSNPN and CDR2 SVGIG come from the germline V gene (reference sequence). Profiling relied on immunoSEQ multiplex PCR, and the TCRdb table lists in-frame clones only, not all of them. Here the sample spans fewer than 200,000 clones, more than 85% being singletons. This receptor was obtained from a human donor with acute COVID-19. The donor label of this sample is uncertain. This rearrangement joins TRBV30 to TRBJ1-4; D gene uncertain. The sample was PBMCs or T cells enriched from blood (not recorded which). CDR3 sequence: CAWSAPLNTGEAKKLFF. The CDR3 bases are TGTGCCTGGAGCGCCCCCCTTAATACTGGGGAGGCGAAAAAACTGTTTTTT.